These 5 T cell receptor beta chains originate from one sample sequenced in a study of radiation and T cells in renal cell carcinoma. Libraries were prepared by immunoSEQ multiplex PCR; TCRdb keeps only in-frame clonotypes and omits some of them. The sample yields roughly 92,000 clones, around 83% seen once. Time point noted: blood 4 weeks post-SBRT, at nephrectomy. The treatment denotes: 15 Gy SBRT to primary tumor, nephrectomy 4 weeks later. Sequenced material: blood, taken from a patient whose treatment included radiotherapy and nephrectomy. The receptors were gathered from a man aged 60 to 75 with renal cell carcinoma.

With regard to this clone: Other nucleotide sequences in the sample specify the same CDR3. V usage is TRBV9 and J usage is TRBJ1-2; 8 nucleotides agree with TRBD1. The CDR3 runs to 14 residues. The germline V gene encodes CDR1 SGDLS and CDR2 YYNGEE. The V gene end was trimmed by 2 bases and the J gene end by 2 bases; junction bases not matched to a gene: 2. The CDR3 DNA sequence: TGTGCCAGCAGCGTCGGACAGGGAAACTATGGCTACACCTTC. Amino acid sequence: CASSVGQGNYGYTF.

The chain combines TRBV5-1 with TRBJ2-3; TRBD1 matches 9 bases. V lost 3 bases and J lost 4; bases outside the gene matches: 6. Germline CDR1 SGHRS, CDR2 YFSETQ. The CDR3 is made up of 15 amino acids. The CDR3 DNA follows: TGCGCCAGCAGCTCCAGGACAGGGGCGGCAGATACGCAGTATTTT. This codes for CASSSRTGAADTQYF.

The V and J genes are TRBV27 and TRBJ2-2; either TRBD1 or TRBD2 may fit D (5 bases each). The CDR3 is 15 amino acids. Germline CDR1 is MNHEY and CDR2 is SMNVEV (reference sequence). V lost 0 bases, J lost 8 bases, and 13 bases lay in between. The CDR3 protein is CASSLSGTVKGELFF. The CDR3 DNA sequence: TGTGCCAGCAGTTTATCAGGGACGGTTAAGGGGGAGCTGTTTTTT.

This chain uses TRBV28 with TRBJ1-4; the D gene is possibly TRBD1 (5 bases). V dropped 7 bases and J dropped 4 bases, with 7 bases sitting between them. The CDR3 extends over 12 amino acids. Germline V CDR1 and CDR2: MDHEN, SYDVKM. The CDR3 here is CASTQGNEKLFF. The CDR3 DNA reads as TGTGCCAGCACCCAGGGTAATGAAAAACTGTTTTTT.

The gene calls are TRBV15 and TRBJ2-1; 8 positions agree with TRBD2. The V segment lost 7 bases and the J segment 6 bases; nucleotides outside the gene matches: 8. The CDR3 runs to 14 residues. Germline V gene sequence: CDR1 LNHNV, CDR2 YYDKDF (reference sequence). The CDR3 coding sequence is TGTGCCACCAAGGGCGGGGGGTTCAGCAATGAGCAGTTCTTC. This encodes CATKGGGFSNEQFF.